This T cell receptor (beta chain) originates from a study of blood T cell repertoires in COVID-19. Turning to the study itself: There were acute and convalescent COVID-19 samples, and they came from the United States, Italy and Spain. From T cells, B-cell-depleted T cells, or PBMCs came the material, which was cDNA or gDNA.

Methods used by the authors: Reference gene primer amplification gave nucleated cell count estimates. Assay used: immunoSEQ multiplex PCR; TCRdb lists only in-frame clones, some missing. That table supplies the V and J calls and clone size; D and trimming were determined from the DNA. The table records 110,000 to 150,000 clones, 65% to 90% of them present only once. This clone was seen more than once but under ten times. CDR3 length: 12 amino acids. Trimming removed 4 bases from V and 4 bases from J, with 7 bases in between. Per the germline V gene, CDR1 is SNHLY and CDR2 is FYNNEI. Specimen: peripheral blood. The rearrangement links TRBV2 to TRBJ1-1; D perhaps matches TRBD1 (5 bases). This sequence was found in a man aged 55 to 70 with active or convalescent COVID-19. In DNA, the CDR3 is TGTGCCAGCAGTGGGGGGGTCACTGAAGCTTTCTTT. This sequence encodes CASSGGVTEAFF.